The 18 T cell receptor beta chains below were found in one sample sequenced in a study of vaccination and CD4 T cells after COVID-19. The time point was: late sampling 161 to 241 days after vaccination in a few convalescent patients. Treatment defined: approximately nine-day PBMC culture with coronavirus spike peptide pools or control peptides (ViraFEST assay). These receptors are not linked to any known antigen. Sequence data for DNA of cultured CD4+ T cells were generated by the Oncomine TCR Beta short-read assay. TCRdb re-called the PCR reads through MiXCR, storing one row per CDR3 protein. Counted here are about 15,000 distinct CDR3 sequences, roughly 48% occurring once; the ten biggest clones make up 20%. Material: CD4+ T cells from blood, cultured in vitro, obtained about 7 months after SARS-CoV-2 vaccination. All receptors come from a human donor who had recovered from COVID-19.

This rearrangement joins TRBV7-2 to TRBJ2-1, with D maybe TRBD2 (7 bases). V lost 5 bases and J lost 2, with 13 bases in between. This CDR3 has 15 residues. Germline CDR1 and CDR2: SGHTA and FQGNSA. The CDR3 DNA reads TGTGCCAGCAGCAGGGGGGGGACTACCTACAATGAGCAGTTCTTC. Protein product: CASSRGGTTYNEQFF.

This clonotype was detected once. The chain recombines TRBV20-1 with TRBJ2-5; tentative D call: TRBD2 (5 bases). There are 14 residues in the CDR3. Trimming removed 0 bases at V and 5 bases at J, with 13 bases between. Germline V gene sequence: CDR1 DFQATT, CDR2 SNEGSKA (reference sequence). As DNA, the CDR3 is TGCAGTGCTAGAGATGAAAGCGGTAGGGAGACCCAGTACTTC. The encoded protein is CSARDESGRETQYF.

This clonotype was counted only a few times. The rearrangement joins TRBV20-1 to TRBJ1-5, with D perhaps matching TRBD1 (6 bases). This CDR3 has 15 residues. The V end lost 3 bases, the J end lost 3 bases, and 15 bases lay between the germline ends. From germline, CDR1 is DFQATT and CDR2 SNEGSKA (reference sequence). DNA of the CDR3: TGCAGTGCTAGTCCCGGACAGTCGAACAATCAGCCCCAGCATTTT. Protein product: CSASPGQSNNQPQHF.

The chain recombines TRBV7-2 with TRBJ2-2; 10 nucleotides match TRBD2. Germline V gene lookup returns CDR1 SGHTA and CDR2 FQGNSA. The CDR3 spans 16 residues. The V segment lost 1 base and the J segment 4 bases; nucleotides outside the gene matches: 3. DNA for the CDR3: TGTGCCAGCAGCTTAGGTAGCGGGGGGCTCACCGGGGAGCTGTTTTTT. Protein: CASSLGSGGLTGELFF.

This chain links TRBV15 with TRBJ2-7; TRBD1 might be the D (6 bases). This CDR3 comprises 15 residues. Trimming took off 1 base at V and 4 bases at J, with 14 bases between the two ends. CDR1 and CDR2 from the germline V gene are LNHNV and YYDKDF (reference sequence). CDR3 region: CATSRGSDSEYEQYF. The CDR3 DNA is TGTGCCACCAGCAGAGGATCGGACAGCGAATACGAGCAGTACTTC.

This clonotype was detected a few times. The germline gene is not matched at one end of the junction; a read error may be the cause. In nucleotides, the CDR3 is TGTGCCAGCGGCGTGCTATGGGAACTATCCGCCTTC. It codes for CASGVLWELSAF. The rearrangement joins TRBV6-1 to TRBJ1-2, with no clear D. Germline V gene sequence: CDR1 MNHNS, CDR2 SASEGT. The CDR3 runs 12 residues.

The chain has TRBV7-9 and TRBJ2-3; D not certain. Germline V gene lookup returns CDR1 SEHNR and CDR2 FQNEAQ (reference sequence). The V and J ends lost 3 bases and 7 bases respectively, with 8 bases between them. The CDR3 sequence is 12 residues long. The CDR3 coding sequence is TGTGCCAGCAGCTTTGGAGAAAATACGCAGTATTTT. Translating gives CASSFGENTQYF. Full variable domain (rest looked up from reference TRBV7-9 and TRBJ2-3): DTGVSQNPRHKITKRGQNVTFRCDPISEHNRLYWYRQTLGQGPEFLTYFQNEAQLEKSRLLSDRFSAERPKGSFSTLEIQRTEQGDSAMYLCASSFGENTQYFGPGTRLTVL.

The CDR3 DNA follows: TGTGCCAGCAGTCCGCGACTAGCGGGAGGAGATACGCAGTATTTT. It specifies CASSPRLAGGDTQYF. J is TRBJ2-3 and V is TRBV12-3 or TRBV12-4; 13 bases match TRBD2. This CDR3 contains 15 residues. The junction had 4 bases not matched to a gene; V was cut back by 5 bases and J by 5 bases.

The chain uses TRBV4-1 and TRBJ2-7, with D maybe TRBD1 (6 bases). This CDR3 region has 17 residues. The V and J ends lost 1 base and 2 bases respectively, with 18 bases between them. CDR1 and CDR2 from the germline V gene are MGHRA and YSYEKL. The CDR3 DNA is TGCGCCAGCAGCCAAGTAGTAGGGGGTATCTCTCCCTACGAGCAGTACTTC. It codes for CASSQVVGGISPYEQYF.

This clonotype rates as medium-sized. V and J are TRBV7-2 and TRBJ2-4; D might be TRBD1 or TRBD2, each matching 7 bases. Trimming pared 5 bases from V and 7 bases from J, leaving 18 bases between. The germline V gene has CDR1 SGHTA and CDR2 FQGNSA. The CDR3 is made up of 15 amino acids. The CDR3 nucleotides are TGTGCCAGCAGCAAGGGGGCAGGGAGGGTGAACATTCAGTACTTC. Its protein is CASSKGAGRVNIQYF.

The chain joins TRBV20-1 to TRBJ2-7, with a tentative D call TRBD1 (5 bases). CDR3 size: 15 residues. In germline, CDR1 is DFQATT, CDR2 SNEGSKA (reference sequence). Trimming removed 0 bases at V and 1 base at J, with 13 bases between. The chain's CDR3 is CSARDLLSGSYEQYF. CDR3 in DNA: TGCAGTGCTAGAGATCTGCTCTCAGGGTCCTACGAGCAGTACTTC.

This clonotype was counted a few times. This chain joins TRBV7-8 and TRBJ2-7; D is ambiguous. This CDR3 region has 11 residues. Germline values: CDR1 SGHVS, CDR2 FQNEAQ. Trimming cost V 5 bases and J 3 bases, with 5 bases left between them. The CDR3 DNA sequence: TGTGCCAGCAGCCGCCGCTACGAGCAGTACTTC. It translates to CASSRRYEQYF. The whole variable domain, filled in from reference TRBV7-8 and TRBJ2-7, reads GAGVSQSPRYKVAKRGQDVALRCDPISGHVSLFWYQQALGQGPEFLTYFQNEAQLDKSGLPSDRFFAERPEGSVSTLKIQRTQQEDSAVYLCASSRRYEQYFGPGTRLTVT.

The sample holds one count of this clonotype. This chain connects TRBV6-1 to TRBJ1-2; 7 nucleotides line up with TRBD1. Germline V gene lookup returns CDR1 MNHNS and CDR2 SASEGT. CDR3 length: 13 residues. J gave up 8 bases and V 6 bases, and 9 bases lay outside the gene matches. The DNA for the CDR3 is TGTGCCAGCAGGGAGAGACAGGGTCCAGGCTACACCTTC. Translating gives CASRERQGPGYTF.

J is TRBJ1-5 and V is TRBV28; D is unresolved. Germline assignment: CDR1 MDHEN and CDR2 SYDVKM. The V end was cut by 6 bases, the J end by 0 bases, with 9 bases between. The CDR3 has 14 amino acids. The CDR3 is CASRGSNSNQPQHF. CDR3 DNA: TGTGCCAGCAGGGGTAGTAATAGCAATCAGCCCCAGCATTTT.

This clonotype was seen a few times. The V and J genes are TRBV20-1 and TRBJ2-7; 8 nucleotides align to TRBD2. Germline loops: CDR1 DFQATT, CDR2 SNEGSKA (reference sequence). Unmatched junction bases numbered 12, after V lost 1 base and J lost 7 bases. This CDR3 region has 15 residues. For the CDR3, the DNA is TGCAGTGCTAGAGCTCTCGGGAGGGCCTTGTGGGAGCAGTACTTC. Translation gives CSARALGRALWEQYF.

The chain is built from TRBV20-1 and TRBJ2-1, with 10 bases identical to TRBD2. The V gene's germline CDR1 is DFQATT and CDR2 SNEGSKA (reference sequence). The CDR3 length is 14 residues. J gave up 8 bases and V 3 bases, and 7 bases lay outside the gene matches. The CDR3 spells CSASTSGIFDEQFF. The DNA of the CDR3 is TGCAGTGCTAGCACTAGCGGGATTTTCGATGAGCAGTTCTTC.

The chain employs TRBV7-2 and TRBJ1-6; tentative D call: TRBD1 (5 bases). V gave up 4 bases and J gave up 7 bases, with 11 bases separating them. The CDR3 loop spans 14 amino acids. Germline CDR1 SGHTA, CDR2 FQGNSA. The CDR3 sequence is CASSWGGGNSPLHF. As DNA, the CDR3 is TGTGCCAGCAGCTGGGGGGGGGGAAATTCACCCCTCCACTTT. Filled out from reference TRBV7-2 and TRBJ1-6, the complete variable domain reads GAGVSQSPSNKVTEKGKDVELRCDPISGHTALYWYRQSLGQGLEFLIYFQGNSAPDKSGLPSDRFSAERTGGSVSTLTIQRTQQEDSAVYLCASSWGGGNSPLHFGNGTRLTVT.

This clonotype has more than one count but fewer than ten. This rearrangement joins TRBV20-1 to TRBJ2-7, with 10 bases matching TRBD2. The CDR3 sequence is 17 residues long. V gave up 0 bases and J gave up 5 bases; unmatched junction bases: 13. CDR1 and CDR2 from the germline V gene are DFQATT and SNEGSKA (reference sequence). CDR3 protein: CSARDSRSGRATHEQYF. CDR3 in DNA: TGCAGTGCTAGAGATTCGAGGAGCGGGAGGGCCACCCACGAGCAGTACTTC.